The 4 T cell receptor beta chains presented below share a single source sample, sequenced in a study of T cell repertoires in cytomegalovirus infection. MiXCR was run by TCRdb on the reads, yielding one entry per CDR3 protein. The table shows around 190,000 distinct CDR3 sequences, with around 14% occurring only once. Input material: PBMCs. The receptors come from a human donor in good health (CMV status not recorded). Some clones in this sample may be carry-over from other donors' samples.

The chain couples TRBV28 to TRBJ2-5; 9 positions match TRBD1. Losses at the gene ends were 6 bases for V and 4 bases for J; bases not matched to a gene: 12. There are 16 residues in the CDR3. Germline V gene data show CDR1 as MDHEN and CDR2 as SYDVKM. CDR3 nucleotides: TGTGCCAGCAGCCCCGGGACAGGGAACCTAGGAGAGACCCAGTACTTC. Amino acids: CASSPGTGNLGETQYF.

This clonotype was detected a few times. The rearrangement joins TRBV5-1 to TRBJ2-2; D uncertain. The CDR3 totals 13 residues. Germline values: CDR1 SGHRS, CDR2 YFSETQ. The V end was cut by 2 bases, the J end by 4 bases, with 6 bases between. CDR3: CASSFSSTGELFF. In DNA, the CDR3 is TGCGCCAGCAGCTTTAGTAGCACCGGGGAGCTGTTTTTT.

In this sample, this clonotype turned up many times. V gene TRBV6-2 or TRBV6-3 combines with J gene TRBJ2-7, with 14 bases identical to TRBD2. The CDR3 has 17 residues. CDR1 is MNHEY and CDR2 is SVGEGT in the germline V gene. The V segment lost 0 bases and the J segment 5 bases; nucleotides outside the gene matches: 6. Here the CDR3 reads CASSYSGLAGGRNEQYF. As DNA, the CDR3 is TGTGCCAGCAGTTACTCTGGACTAGCGGGAGGAAGGAACGAGCAGTACTTC.

The DNA of the CDR3 is TGCAGCGTTGAATGGGACACCAGGGCCCAGTACTTC. This sequence encodes CSVEWDTRAQYF. The gene calls are TRBV29-1 and TRBJ2-5, with TRBD1 as a possible D gene (6 bases). This CDR3 spans 12 amino acids. The V end was cut by 2 bases, the J end by 9 bases, with 13 bases between. CDR1 is SQVTM and CDR2 is ANQGSEA in the germline V gene.